This T cell receptor (beta chain) was retrieved from a study of monozygotic twins with inflammatory bowel disease. Overall study findings and caveats: Variability in patient repertoires may have come partly from differing immunosuppressive treatments. Nothing supported a single strong signal or clonotype that was associated with IBD.

Points on this clonotype: Its antigen remains unidentified.

The CDR3 has 14 amino acids. CDR1 and CDR2 from the germline V gene are SNHLY and FYNNEI. TCRdb re-analyzed the 5' RACE reads; it lists each CDR3 protein once, without DNA. The specimen's table records approximately 400,000 distinct CDR3 sequences. V gene TRBV2 combines with J gene TRBJ2-7; TCRdb's assignment of TRBD1 cannot be checked, as there is no DNA. Specimen: blood. The sequence came from a human donor with ulcerative colitis or Crohn's disease, or a healthy co-twin of an affected twin (not recorded which). CDR3 in amino acids: CASSELTGLGEQYF.